This T cell receptor (beta chain) was identified in a study of shared clonotypes between healthy human individuals. This CDR3 region has 14 residues. V shed 2 bases and J 9 bases; nucleotides not matched to a gene: 4. The V gene's germline CDR1 is MNHEY and CDR2 SVGAGI. Among the donors, all were Caucasian adults who lived in Nashville, Tennessee. Study findings and constraints: With few donors, the genetic and exposure-history diversity represented was limited.

Regarding this clone: What it recognizes is unknown.

The table came from immunoSEQ multiplex PCR; TCRdb's copy has only in-frame clones and leaves some out. The sample has a few million clones, 90% to 95% seen once. The sample consisted of naive CD4+ T cells sorted from blood. Regarding subset: CD45RA+ positively selected. V is TRBV6-5 and J is TRBJ2-1; TRBD2 aligns across 10 bases. The clonotype was recovered from a man between 18 and 35 years old in good health. The CDR3 nucleotides read TGTGCCAGCAGTTACGGCGGACTAGCGGTTGAGCAGTTCTTC. It specifies CASSYGGLAVEQFF.